The clone carrying this T cell receptor (beta chain) came up once. Its specificity is unknown. The junction does not match germline at one end; this may be a read error. The record originates from a study of post-analysis software for immune sequencing data. As for the study in general: The patients showed relapsing-remitting, secondary progressive and progressive-relapsing multiple sclerosis courses. Study-level findings and limits: Batch-matched samples strongly co-clustered by F measure. In patients, TRBV5-6, TRBV5-1 and TRBV20-1 belonged to about five TRBV segments found more frequently than in controls. The study found significantly lower normalized Chao1 diversity in multiple sclerosis patients than in controls.

Germline V lookup: CDR1 MNHEY, CDR2 SMNVEV (reference sequence). This CDR3 comprises 17 residues. Libraries were made from TCR beta cDNA, and they carried unique molecular identifiers. TCRdb passed the PCR reads through MiXCR, listing each CDR3 protein once. This sample has 500,000 to 600,000 distinct CDR3 sequences, with 40% to 50% found just once. Specimen: blood. This clonotype was sampled from a girl between 10 and 17 years old with multiple sclerosis. The chain couples TRBV27 to TRBJ2-3; TRBD2 matches 9 bases. CDR3 region: CVSSLSARLAGTDTQYF. CDR3 sequence (DNA): TGTGTCAGCAGTTTATCCGCCCGACTAGCGGGCACAGATACGCAGTATTTT.